This TCR beta chain originates from a study of blood T cell repertoires in COVID-19. The repertoire was sequenced with immunoSEQ multiplex PCR; TCRdb's copy has only in-frame clones and lacks some. The repertoire holds tens of thousands of clones, approximately 85% seen once, with about 25% in the top ten. The V and J ends lost 2 bases and 7 bases respectively, with 16 bases between them. Per germline, CDR1 SGDLS and CDR2 YYNGEE. CDR3 length: 14 amino acids. The TCR comes from a human donor in a cohort sampled during active COVID-19. The chain links TRBV9 to TRBJ2-7, with a weak D call TRBD2 (5 bases). Material for sequencing was peripheral blood. Here the CDR3 reads CASSVAGGWDEQYF. The DNA for the CDR3 is TGTGCCAGCAGCGTCGCAGGAGGATGGGATGAGCAGTACTTC.